The sequence of this T cell receptor (beta chain) was determined in a study of T cells in Graves' hyperthyroidism and ophthalmopathy. General observations from the study: Most expanded thyroid clonotypes above 0.001 recurred in blood.

Duration under 3 months, a NOSPECS grade of at least 4, and a Clinical Activity Score of at least 3 characterized the ophthalmopathy patients. Clinical symptoms, serum thyroxine, TRAb, thyroid ultrasound and orbital computed tomography established diagnosis. Under 12 ml fresh peripheral blood yielded the PBMCs. RNA transcripts were the template for amplifying TCR beta CDR3 regions. During a first-round RT-PCR of the TCR CDR3, the HTBI primer set was used. TCRdb used MiXCR to reprocess the multiplex PCR reads, holding one entry per CDR3 protein. The data contain roughly 600,000 distinct CDR3 sequences, more than 12% of them singletons. The CDR3 runs to 15 residues. With V trimmed by 3 bases and J by 5 bases, 2 bases remained unmatched. The germline V gene has CDR1 SGHAT and CDR2 FQNNGV. This clonotype was seen repeatedly, ten times or more. Its specificity is not known.

Sequenced material: blood. V and J are TRBV11-2 and TRBJ2-1; 12 bases map to TRBD2. The sequence was obtained from a woman aged 50 to 60 with Graves' ophthalmopathy. DNA for the CDR3: TGTGCCAGCAGCTTGACTAGCGGGAGACACAATGAGCAGTTCTTC. Translated, it gives CASSLTSGRHNEQFF.